This T cell receptor (beta chain) emerged from a study of blood T cell repertoires in COVID-19. Study context: Samples taken during acute and convalescent COVID-19 were collected in the United States, Italy and Spain. Nucleic acid was either cDNA or gDNA, and it came from T cells, B-cell-depleted T cells, or PBMCs.

Authors' analysis steps: Amplifying reference gene primers gave estimates of nucleated cell counts. The data were produced by immunoSEQ multiplex PCR, yet TCRdb's version contains in-frame clones alone and is incomplete. D and trimming come from the DNA, and the V and J calls and clone size come from that table. The profile covers around 270,000 clones, with about 88% appearing a single time and 5.2% taken by the ten largest. The germline V gene has CDR1 SGHNT and CDR2 YYREEE (reference sequence). J lost 9 bases, V lost 1 base, and 9 bases had no gene match. The CDR3 spans 16 residues. Seattle patients were enrolled during active infection and followed longitudinally.

The clonotype comes from a woman aged 55-75 years with COVID-19, enrolled during active disease. The rearrangement links TRBV5-4 to TRBJ2-1; TRBD2 matches at 11 bases. The material sequenced was peripheral blood. In nucleotides, the CDR3 is TGTGCCAGCAGCTTGATGTTAGCGGGAGGGTTTAGTGAGCAGTTCTTC. Protein sequence: CASSLMLAGGFSEQFF. The full variable domain, rest sourced from reference TRBV5-4 and TRBJ2-1, is ETGVTQSPTHLIKTRGQQVTLRCSSQSGHNTVSWYQQALGQGPQFIFQYYREEENGRGNFPPRFSGLQFPNYSSELNVNALELDDSALYLCASSLMLAGGFSEQFFGPGTRLTVL.